The present entry profiles one T cell receptor (beta chain) with its context. Its antigen is not identified. The data are from a study of cytomegalovirus exposure and HLA in healthy donors. Points from the study as a whole: A further, later analysis showed that HLA-associated TCR beta chains (compared with equally common others) were more clonally expanded. The only immune exposure information that was available was CMV serostatus.

The PCR made use of 60 Vbeta and 13 Jbeta primers. Measured with immunoSEQ multiplex PCR; TCRdb has only the in-frame clones, and not every one. The top ten clones hold approximately 2.4% of a sample with around 110,000 clones, 82% of them seen once. Sequencing used PBMCs. The TCR originated in a young man in good health and CMV-seropositive.

The CDR3 DNA reads TGCGCCAGCAACCGCCGAGCGGGGGGCCAAGATACGCAGTATTTT. Translation: CASNRRAGGQDTQYF. The chain combines TRBV5-1 with TRBJ2-3, with 9 bases aligning to TRBD2. CDR1 and CDR2 (germline): SGHRS, YFSETQ. CDR3 length: 15 amino acids. Trimming at V came to 6 bases and at J to 5 bases, leaving 10 bases not matched to a gene. Looking up the rest from reference TRBV5-1 and TRBJ2-3 gives the full variable domain: KAGVTQTPRYLIKTRGQQVTLSCSPISGHRSVSWYQQTPGQGLQFLFEYFSETQRNKGNFPGRFSGRQFSNSRSEMNVSTLELGDSALYLCASNRRAGGQDTQYFGPGTRLTVL.